This TCR beta chain was sequenced in a study of cytomegalovirus exposure and HLA in healthy donors. General study findings and limits: HLA alleles were associated with roughly 15,000 TCR beta sequences in a later analysis at 0.05 false discovery rate. Certain sequence variants were highly shared and formed a cluster, and this cluster was likely a sequencing artifact. According to the study, 160 or so TCR beta chains were cytomegalovirus-associated.

Germline lookup yields CDR1 SGHRS and CDR2 YFSETQ. This CDR3 is 15 amino acids long. The V segment lost 6 bases and the J segment 12 bases; nucleotides outside the gene matches: 16. A note on this clone: The target antigen is unknown.

Amplification used 60 Vbeta primers and 13 Jbeta primers. Assay used: immunoSEQ multiplex PCR; TCRdb lists only in-frame clones, some missing. The sample gives under 250,000 clones, around three quarters of which show up once; under 2% is in the top ten. Sequencing was done on a sample of PBMCs. This sequence was found in a young man in good health and CMV-seronegative. The V call is TRBV5-1, the J call TRBJ2-1, with 9 positions matching TRBD2. This CDR3 reads CASMIVLSGSGRQFF. The CDR3 DNA reads as TGCGCCAGCATGATCGTTCTTAGCGGGAGTGGACGGCAGTTCTTC.